This T cell receptor beta chain was obtained from a study of blood T cells in healthy people across ages. The ends lost 3 bases at V and 7 bases at J; junction bases unmatched: 9. CDR3 length: 15 amino acids. Per germline, CDR1 LNHDA and CDR2 SQIVND (reference sequence). Combining a sample-barcoded 5' primer with a J-beta primer mix, a second PCR ran for about 7 to 11 cycles. TCRdb re-called the 5' RACE reads with MiXCR, one entry per CDR3 protein. The table has over 950,000 distinct CDR3 sequences, roughly two fifths seen once. V gene TRBV19 combines with J gene TRBJ2-1, with TRBD2 matching over 7 bases. The clonotype originates from a man aged 18 to 29 in good health. Sequencing was carried out using blood. The CDR3 loop is CASSIMGGIWNEQFF. As DNA, the CDR3 is TGTGCCAGTAGTATTATGGGGGGGATATGGAATGAGCAGTTCTTC.